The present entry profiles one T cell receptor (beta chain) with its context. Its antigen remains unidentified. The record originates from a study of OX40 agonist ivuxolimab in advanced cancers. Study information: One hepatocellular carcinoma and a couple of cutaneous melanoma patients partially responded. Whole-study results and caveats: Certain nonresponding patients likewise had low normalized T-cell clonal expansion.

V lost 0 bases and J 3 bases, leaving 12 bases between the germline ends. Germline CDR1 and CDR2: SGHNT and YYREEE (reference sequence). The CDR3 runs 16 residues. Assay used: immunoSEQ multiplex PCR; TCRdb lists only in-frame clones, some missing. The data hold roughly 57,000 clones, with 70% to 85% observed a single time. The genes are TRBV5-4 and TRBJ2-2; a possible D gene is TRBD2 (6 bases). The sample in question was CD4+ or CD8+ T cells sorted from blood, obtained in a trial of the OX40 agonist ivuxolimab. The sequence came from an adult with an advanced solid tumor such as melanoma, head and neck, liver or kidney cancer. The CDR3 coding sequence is TGTGCCAGCAGCTTGGAACCGGGACTGGACACCGGGGAGCTGTTTTTT. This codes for CASSLEPGLDTGELFF.